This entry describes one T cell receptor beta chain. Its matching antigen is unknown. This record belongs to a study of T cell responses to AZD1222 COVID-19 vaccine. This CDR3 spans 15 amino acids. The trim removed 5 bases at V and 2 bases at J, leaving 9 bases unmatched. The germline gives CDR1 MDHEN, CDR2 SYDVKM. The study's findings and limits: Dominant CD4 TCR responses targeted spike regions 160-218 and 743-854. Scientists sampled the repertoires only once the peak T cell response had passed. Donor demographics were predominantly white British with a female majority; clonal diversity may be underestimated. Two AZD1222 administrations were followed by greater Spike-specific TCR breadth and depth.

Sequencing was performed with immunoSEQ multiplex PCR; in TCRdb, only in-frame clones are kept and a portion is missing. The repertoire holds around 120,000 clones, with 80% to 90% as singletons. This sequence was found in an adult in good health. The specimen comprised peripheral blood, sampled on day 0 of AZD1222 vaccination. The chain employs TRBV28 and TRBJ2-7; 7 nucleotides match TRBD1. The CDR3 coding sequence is TGTGCCAGCAGTATTGGGACAGCCCAAACCTACGAGCAGTACTTC. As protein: CASSIGTAQTYEQYF.